The rows below give T cell receptor beta chains drawn from one sample of a study of cytomegalovirus exposure and HLA in healthy donors. Produced via immunoSEQ multiplex PCR; TCRdb's table is partial and in-frame only. The sample holds about 91,000 clones, 85% to 90% seen once. The specimen was PBMCs. These receptors were obtained from a man aged 18 to 29 in good health and CMV-seronegative. Each CDR3 is given with its conserved first and last residue. The D gene is left open where the match is weak. The size of a clone is reported for some rows only, either as once, few or many, or as a class for expanded clones.

J | V | D | size | length | CDR3 | DNA
TRBJ2-7 | TRBV7-9 | TRBD1 | once | 14 | CASSLTGGLHEQYF | TGTGCCAGCAGCCTGACAGGGGGCTTGCACGAGCAGTACTTC
TRBJ2-7 | TRBV27 | TRBD2 | . | 18 | CASSLRPLSGGRFHEQYF | TGTGCCAGCAGTTTAAGACCACTTAGTGGCGGGAGATTCCACGAGCAGTACTTC
TRBJ2-3 | TRBV7-8 | TRBD2 | . | 16 | CASSLALAGVSDTQYF | TGTGCCAGCAGCTTAGCGCTAGCGGGAGTCTCAGATACGCAGTATTTT
TRBJ2-1 | TRBV4-2 | . | . | 16 | CASSQEVRGQGDEQFF | TGTGCCAGCAGCCAAGAAGTTAGGGGCCAGGGCGATGAGCAGTTCTTC
TRBJ1-1 | TRBV21-1 | . | . | 18 | CASSKNYMAQGARESAFF | TGTGCCAGCAGCAAAAATTATATGGCGCAGGGGGCGCGGGAGTCAGCTTTCTTT
TRBJ2-3 | TRBV29-1 | TRBD1 | once | 16 | CSVTDPGQGVADTQYF | TGCAGCGTTACGGATCCGGGACAGGGGGTGGCGGATACGCAGTATTTT
TRBJ2-5 | TRBV2 | TRBD2 | . | 15 | CASSGASGRGETQYF | TGTGCCAGCAGCGGTGCTAGCGGGAGGGGAGAGACCCAGTACTTC
TRBJ2-2 | TRBV29-1 | . | . | 12 | CSHSGGTGELFF | TGCAGCCATTCCGGGGGAACCGGGGAGCTGTTTTTT
TRBJ2-1 | TRBV28 | . | . | 14 | CASRSGSSYNEQFF | TGTGCCAGCAGATCGGGAAGCTCCTACAATGAGCAGTTCTTC
TRBJ2-3 | TRBV6-1 | TRBD2 | . | 14 | CASSRSPLAGVVYF | TGTGCCAGCAGTCGATCCCCACTAGCGGGAGTTGTGTATTTT
TRBJ2-1 | TRBV4-1 | . | . | 13 | CASSHHSYNEQFF | TGCGCCAGCAGCCACCACAGTTACAATGAGCAGTTCTTC
TRBJ2-7 | TRBV27 | . | . | 17 | CASSLFGHSEAHYEQYF | TGTGCCAGCAGTTTATTTGGACATTCCGAAGCCCACTACGAGCAGTACTTC
TRBJ2-1 | TRBV11-2 | TRBD2 | . | 15 | CASSSPLAGDNEQFF | TGTGCCAGCAGCTCCCCGCTAGCGGGAGACAATGAGCAGTTCTTC
TRBJ2-7 | TRBV5-4 | TRBD1 | . | 15 | CASSIPGTGGGEQYF | TGTGCCAGCAGCATTCCCGGGACAGGGGGCGGGGAGCAGTACTTC
TRBJ2-3 | TRBV6-1 | TRBD1 | . | 13 | CASRHGQGDTQYF | TGTGCCAGCAGGCACGGACAGGGCGATACGCAGTATTTT